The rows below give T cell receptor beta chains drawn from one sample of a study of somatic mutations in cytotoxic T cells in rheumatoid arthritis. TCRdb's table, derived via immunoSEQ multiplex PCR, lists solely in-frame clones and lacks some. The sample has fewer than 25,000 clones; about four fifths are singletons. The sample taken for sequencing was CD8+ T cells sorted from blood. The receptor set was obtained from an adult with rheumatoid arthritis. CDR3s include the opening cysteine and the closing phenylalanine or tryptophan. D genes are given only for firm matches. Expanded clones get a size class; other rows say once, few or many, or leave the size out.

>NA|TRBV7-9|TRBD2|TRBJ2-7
CASSLALSGNHEQYF
TGTGCCAGCAGCTTAGCCCTTAGCGGGAACCACGAGCAGTACTTC
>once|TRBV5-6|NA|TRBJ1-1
CASSLSRATEAFF
TGTGCCAGCAGCTTGAGCAGGGCCACTGAAGCTTTCTTT
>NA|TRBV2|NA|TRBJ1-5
CASSAVGTSNQPQHF
TGTGCCAGCAGTGCGGTTGGGACAAGCAATCAGCCCCAGCATTTT
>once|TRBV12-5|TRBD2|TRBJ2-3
CASGLSRTSGDTQYF
TGTGCTAGTGGTTTGTCCCGGACTAGCGGAGATACGCAGTATTTT
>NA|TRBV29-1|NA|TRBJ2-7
CSVLAGTETYEQYF
TGCAGCGTTCTCGCCGGGACCGAGACCTACGAGCAGTACTTC
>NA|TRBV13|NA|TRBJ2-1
CASSSEGLHSYNEQFF
TGTGCCAGCAGCTCCGAGGGACTCCACTCCTACAATGAGCAGTTCTTC
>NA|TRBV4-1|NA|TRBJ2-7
CASSQEAASSYEQYF
TGCGCCAGCAGCCAAGAGGCGGCGAGCTCCTACGAGCAGTACTTC
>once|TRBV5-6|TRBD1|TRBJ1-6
CASSFLGTGPSSYNSPLHF
TGTGCCAGCAGCTTTCTGGGGACAGGGCCCAGCTCCTATAATTCACCCCTCCACTTT
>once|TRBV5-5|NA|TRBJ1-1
CASSLGRTNTEAFF
TGTGCCAGCAGTCTGGGGCGAACGAACACTGAAGCTTTCTTT
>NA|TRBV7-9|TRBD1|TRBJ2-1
CATPGQGYNEQFF
TGTGCCACCCCGGGACAGGGGTACAATGAGCAGTTCTTC
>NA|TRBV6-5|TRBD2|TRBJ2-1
CASSYGGGSEQFF
TGTGCCAGCAGTTACGGGGGGGGGAGTGAGCAGTTCTTC
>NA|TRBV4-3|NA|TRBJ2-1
CASSQDHYGAEEQFF
TGCGCCAGCAGCCAAGATCACTACGGAGCTGAGGAGCAGTTCTTC
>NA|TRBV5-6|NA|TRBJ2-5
CASSLYYVRGYQETQYF
TGTGCCAGCAGCCTGTACTACGTGCGGGGTTACCAAGAGACCCAGTACTTC
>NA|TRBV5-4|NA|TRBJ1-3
CASSWGPVGNTIYF
TGTGCCAGCAGCTGGGGACCCGTTGGAAACACCATATATTTT
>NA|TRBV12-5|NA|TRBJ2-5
CASGLGTVKETQYF
TGTGCTAGTGGTTTGGGGACAGTCAAAGAGACCCAGTACTTC
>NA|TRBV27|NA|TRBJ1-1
CASIRWRLNTEAFF
TGTGCCAGCATACGATGGAGATTGAACACTGAAGCTTTCTTT
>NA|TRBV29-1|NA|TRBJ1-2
CSGGGGYGYTF
TGCAGCGGAGGGGGGGGCTATGGCTACACCTTC
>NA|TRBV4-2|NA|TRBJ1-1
CASSLTVNTEAFF
TGTGCCAGCAGCCTAACAGTGAACACTGAAGCTTTCTTT
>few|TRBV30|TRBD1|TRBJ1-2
CAWDRGYGYTF
TGTGCCTGGGACAGGGGGTATGGCTACACCTTC
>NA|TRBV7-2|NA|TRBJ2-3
CASSLAGGGFSDTQYF
TGTGCCAGCAGCTTAGCAGGCGGAGGGTTTTCAGATACGCAGTATTTT
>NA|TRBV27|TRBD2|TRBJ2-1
CASSLIGLAVMMNEQFF
TGTGCCAGCAGCCTCATCGGACTAGCGGTGATGATGAATGAGCAGTTCTTC
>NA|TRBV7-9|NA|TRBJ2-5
CASSLGLQETQYF
TGTGCCAGCAGCTTAGGCTTACAAGAGACCCAGTACTTC
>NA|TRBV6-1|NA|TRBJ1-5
CASRDSYSNQPQHF
TGTGCCAGCAGGGACAGCTATAGCAATCAGCCCCAGCATTTT
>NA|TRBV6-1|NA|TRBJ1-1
CASSERGRGTGTEAFF
TGTGCCAGCAGTGAAAGGGGACGGGGGACGGGCACTGAAGCTTTCTTT
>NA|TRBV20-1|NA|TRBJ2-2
CSAPNTGELFF
TGCAGTGCTCCAAACACCGGGGAGCTGTTTTTT
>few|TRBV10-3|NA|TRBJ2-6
CAIPEMAGANVLTF
TGTGCCATCCCGGAGATGGCTGGGGCCAACGTCCTGACTTTC
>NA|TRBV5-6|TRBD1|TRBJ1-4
CASSWGTGGFKPNEKLFF
TGTGCCAGCAGCTGGGGGACAGGGGGTTTTAAGCCTAATGAAAAACTGTTTTTT
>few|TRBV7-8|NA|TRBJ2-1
CASSRLLSGEGSYNEQFF
TGTGCCAGCAGCCGCTTGTTGTCCGGGGAAGGCTCCTACAATGAGCAGTTCTTC
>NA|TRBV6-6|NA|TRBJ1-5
CASSYGGESQPQHF
TGTGCCAGCAGTTACGGAGGGGAGAGTCAGCCCCAGCATTTT
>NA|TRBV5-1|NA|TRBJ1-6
CASSLGGTANSPLHF
TGCGCCAGCAGCTTGGGGGGGACGGCTAATTCACCCCTCCACTTT
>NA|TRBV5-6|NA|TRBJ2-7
CASSLSRYEQYF
TGTGCCAGCAGCTTGTCAAGGTACGAGCAGTACTTC
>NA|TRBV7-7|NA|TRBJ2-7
CASSLDTSYEQYF
TGTGCTAGCAGTTTGGACACCTCCTACGAGCAGTACTTC
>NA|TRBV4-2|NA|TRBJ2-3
CASSPRAPAGTDTQYF
TGTGCCAGCAGCCCTCGAGCGCCGGCGGGCACAGATACGCAGTATTTT
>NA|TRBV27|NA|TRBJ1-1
CASSFSYPFRGNTEAFF
TGTGCCAGCAGTTTTTCCTACCCGTTCAGAGGGAACACTGAAGCTTTCTTT
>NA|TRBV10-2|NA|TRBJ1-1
CASMLQGGTEAFF
TGCGCCAGCATGTTACAGGGTGGCACTGAAGCTTTCTTT
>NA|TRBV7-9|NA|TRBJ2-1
CASFPPAGTVNEQFF
TGTGCCAGCTTCCCGCCTGCGGGGACGGTCAATGAGCAGTTCTTC
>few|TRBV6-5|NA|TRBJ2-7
CASSVLGDYEQYF
TGTGCCAGCAGCGTACTTGGCGATTACGAGCAGTACTTC
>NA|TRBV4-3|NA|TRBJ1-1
CASSHSDTGITEAFF
TGCGCCAGCAGCCACTCCGATACGGGAATCACTGAAGCTTTCTTT
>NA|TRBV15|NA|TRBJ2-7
CATSRGSGQLYYEQYF
TGTGCCACCAGCAGAGGGTCAGGACAGTTGTACTACGAGCAGTACTTC
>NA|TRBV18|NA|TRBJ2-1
CASSLSPLGGYNEQFF
TGTGCCAGCTCACTTTCCCCCTTAGGAGGCTACAATGAGCAGTTCTTC
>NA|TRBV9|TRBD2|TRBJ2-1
CASSVVSGGWNEQFF
TGTGCCAGCAGCGTAGTGTCGGGGGGGTGGAATGAGCAGTTCTTC
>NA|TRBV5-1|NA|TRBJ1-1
CASSLEGPSTEAFF
TGCGCCAGCAGCTTGGAAGGACCTAGCACTGAAGCTTTCTTT
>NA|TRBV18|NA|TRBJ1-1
CASSPEGTEAFF
TGTGCCAGCTCACCAGAGGGAACTGAAGCTTTCTTT
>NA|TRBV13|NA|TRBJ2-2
CASSLLSGELFF
TGTGCCAGCAGCCTCTTGTCCGGGGAGCTGTTTTTT
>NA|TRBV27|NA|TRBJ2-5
CASSLSRAYQETQYF
TGTGCCAGCAGTTTATCGAGAGCGTACCAAGAGACCCAGTACTTC
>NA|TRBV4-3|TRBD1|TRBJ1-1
CASSQGTGMGTEAFF
TGCGCCAGCAGCCAGGGGACAGGAATGGGCACTGAAGCTTTCTTT
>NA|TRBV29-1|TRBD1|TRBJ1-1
CSVEGTGSLAFF
TGCAGCGTTGAAGGGACAGGGTCTTTAGCTTTCTTT
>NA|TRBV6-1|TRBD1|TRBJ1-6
CASSARTGGFGSPLHF
TGTGCCAGCAGTGCCAGGACAGGGGGCTTCGGTTCACCCCTCCACTTT
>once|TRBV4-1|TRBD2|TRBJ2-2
CASSQERGAGVGTGELFF
TGCGCCAGCAGCCAAGAGAGGGGAGCGGGAGTGGGAACCGGGGAGCTGTTTTTT
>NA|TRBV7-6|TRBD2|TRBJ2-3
CASSLSGSPTDTQYF
TGTGCCAGCAGCCTCAGCGGGAGTCCTACAGATACGCAGTATTTT
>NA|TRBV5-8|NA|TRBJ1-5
CASSQLRMAANQPQHF
TGTGCCAGCAGCCAATTGCGGATGGCGGCGAATCAGCCCCAGCATTTT
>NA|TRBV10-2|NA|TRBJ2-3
CASSVIRSDTQYF
TGCGCCAGCAGTGTTATAAGATCAGATACGCAGTATTTT
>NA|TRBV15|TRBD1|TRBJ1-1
CATSGEAALDREAEAFF
TGTGCCACCAGCGGAGAGGCGGCTTTAGACAGGGAGGCTGAAGCTTTCTTT
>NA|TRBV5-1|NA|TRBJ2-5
CASSKGQQETQYF
TGCGCCAGCAGCAAAGGACAGCAAGAGACCCAGTACTTC
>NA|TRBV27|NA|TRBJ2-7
CASSHGEDYEQYF
TGTGCCAGCAGCCACGGAGAAGACTACGAGCAGTACTTC
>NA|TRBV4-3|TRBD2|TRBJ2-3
CASSQGGFRADTQYF
TGCGCCAGCAGCCAGGGGGGGTTTCGGGCAGATACGCAGTATTTT
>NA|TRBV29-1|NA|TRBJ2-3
CSVTNGGTHTDTQYF
TGCAGCGTAACAAACGGCGGAACTCACACAGATACGCAGTATTTT
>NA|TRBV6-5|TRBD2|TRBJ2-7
CASRGLASYEQYF
TGTGCCAGCAGAGGACTAGCCTCCTACGAGCAGTACTTC
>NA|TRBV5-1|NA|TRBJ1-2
CASSQDGNGYGYTF
TGCGCCAGCAGCCAGGACGGGAATGGATATGGCTACACCTTC
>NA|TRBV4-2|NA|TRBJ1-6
CASSQAGARNSPLHF
TGTGCCAGCAGCCAAGCAGGGGCGCGGAATTCACCCCTCCACTTT